These 27 T cell receptor beta chains originate from one sample sequenced in a study of T cells in tumors after PD-1 blockade. Generated by immunoSEQ multiplex PCR, the TCRdb table keeps only in-frame clones and is missing some. The data show about 59,000 clones, around 77% seen once. The sample consisted of PBMCs, taken before anti-PD-1 treatment. All receptors come from a human donor with basal cell carcinoma.

The rearrangement joins TRBV19 to TRBJ1-3, with D possibly TRBD1 on 6 matching bases. Germline V lookup: CDR1 LNHDA, CDR2 SQIVND (reference sequence). The V and J ends lost 5 bases and 1 base respectively, with 12 bases between them. The CDR3 is made up of 15 amino acids. CDR3 amino acids: CASSVQGGSGNTIYF. DNA for the CDR3: TGTGCCAGTAGTGTACAGGGTGGGTCTGGAAACACCATATATTTT.

The rearrangement links TRBV19 to TRBJ1-2; TRBD1 matches 9 bases. This CDR3 contains 15 residues. Losses at the gene ends were 3 bases for V and 6 bases for J; bases not matched to a gene: 8. Germline values: CDR1 LNHDA, CDR2 SQIVND (reference sequence). The CDR3 region has the DNA TGTGCCAGTAGTATCATCCGGGACAGGGCCAATGGCTACACCTTC. Its translation: CASSIIRDRANGYTF.

V usage is TRBV12-3 or TRBV12-4 and J usage is TRBJ1-1, with 7 bases fitting TRBD1. The junction had 2 bases not matched to a gene; V was cut back by 5 bases and J by 2 bases. The CDR3 covers 13 residues. CDR3 residues: CASSRQGNTEAFF. CDR3 DNA sequence: TGTGCCAGCAGTCGACAGGGTAACACTGAAGCTTTCTTT.

The chain carries TRBV7-8 and TRBJ2-6; the D call may be TRBD1 or TRBD2 (5 bases each). With 5 bases removed from V and 2 bases from J, the gap between germline ends came to 19 bases. Germline assignment: CDR1 SGHVS and CDR2 FQNEAQ. The CDR3 is made up of 18 amino acids. The CDR3 coding sequence is TGTGCCAGCAGCCTAGGGTACCAGAGGGGTCCTGGGGCCAACGTCCTGACTTTC. It specifies CASSLGYQRGPGANVLTF.

The chain's CDR3 is CASSPRDRQNNSPLHF. The CDR3 DNA follows: TGTGCCAGCAGCCCTCGCGATCGACAGAATAATTCACCCCTCCACTTT. The gene calls are TRBV27 and TRBJ1-6, with a weak D call TRBD1 (5 bases). The CDR3 covers 16 residues. From germline, CDR1 is MNHEY and CDR2 SMNVEV (reference sequence). Trimming took off 6 bases at V and 5 bases at J, with 17 bases between the two ends.

The chain couples TRBV5-1 to TRBJ1-1; 7 nucleotides line up with TRBD1. V trimming: 5 bases; J trimming: 3 bases; junction bases outside the gene matches: 7. CDR3 length equals 14 residues. Germline CDR1 reads SGHRS; CDR2 reads YFSETQ. The CDR3 loop is CASSQGQGDTEAFF. Written as DNA, the CDR3 is TGCGCCAGCAGTCAGGGGCAGGGGGACACTGAAGCTTTCTTT.

V gene TRBV7-8 combines with J gene TRBJ1-1, with D maybe TRBD1 (5 bases). This CDR3 has 14 residues. The germline V gene has CDR1 SGHVS and CDR2 FQNEAQ. Between the trimmed V and J ends, which lost 4 bases and 6 bases, there was a span of 15 bases. Here the CDR3 DNA reads TGTGCCAGCAGCTATACACCGGGACTAGCTGAAGCTTTCTTT. Translated: CASSYTPGLAEAFF. The entire variable domain, with the rest obtained from reference TRBV7-8 and TRBJ1-1, is as follows: GAGVSQSPRYKVAKRGQDVALRCDPISGHVSLFWYQQALGQGPEFLTYFQNEAQLDKSGLPSDRFFAERPEGSVSTLKIQRTQQEDSAVYLCASSYTPGLAEAFFGQGTRLTVV.

This chain joins TRBV19 and TRBJ2-7; TRBD1 agrees at 8 bases. The CDR3 length is 17 residues. Germline V lookup: CDR1 LNHDA, CDR2 SQIVND (reference sequence). J gave up 4 bases and V 4 bases, and 15 bases lay outside the gene matches. CDR3 in DNA: TGTGCCAGTAGTAATAACGGAAGGACAGGGAGTCAATACGAGCAGTACTTC. Protein: CASSNNGRTGSQYEQYF.

V is TRBV6-5 and J is TRBJ1-5, with D unclear. This CDR3 region has 14 residues. Germline assignment: CDR1 MNHEY and CDR2 SVGAGI. V lost 4 bases and J lost 3, with 10 bases in between. The CDR3 sequence: CASSSRADNQPQHF. In nucleotides, the CDR3 is TGTGCCAGCAGTTCGCGGGCAGACAATCAGCCCCAGCATTTT.

The chain carries TRBV20-1 and TRBJ1-1, with no clear D. Germline-derived CDR1 and CDR2 are DFQATT and SNEGSKA (reference sequence). The CDR3 covers 9 residues. The V and J ends lost 7 bases and 7 bases respectively, with 7 bases between them. Here the CDR3 reads CSGPLEAFF. CDR3 sequence (DNA): TGCAGTGGCCCCCTTGAAGCTTTCTTT.

This clone was picked up one time. The chain carries TRBV3-1 (or the pseudogene TRBV3-2) and TRBJ1-5, with D unclear. Trimming stripped 4 bases from V and 0 bases from J, with 7 bases between. The CDR3 is 14 residues long. From germline, CDR1 is LGHDT and CDR2 YNNKEL (reference sequence). The CDR3, as DNA: TGTGCCAGCAGCCCCTCGGTTAGCAATCAGCCCCAGCATTTT. This encodes CASSPSVSNQPQHF.

The chain links TRBV5-1 to TRBJ1-1; D perhaps matches TRBD1 (5 bases). Trimming shortened V by 4 bases and J by 3 bases, and 10 bases separated the two germline ends. CDR1 is SGHRS, CDR2 YFSETQ, per germline. The CDR3 runs to 13 residues. CDR3 bases: TGCGCCAGCAGCCCGGGGGACCACACTGAAGCTTTCTTT. It is translated as CASSPGDHTEAFF.

V gene TRBV2 combines with J gene TRBJ2-7; D ambiguous. V gave up 11 bases and J gave up 6 bases, with 17 bases separating them. The CDR3 length is 12 residues. Germline V gives CDR1 SNHLY, CDR2 FYNNEI. CDR3 amino acids: CASSAEELEQYF. CDR3 nucleotide sequence: TGTGCCTCCTCCGCGGAAGAACTCGAGCAGTACTTC.

V usage is TRBV6-5 and J usage is TRBJ1-2; no clear D. CDR3 length equals 15 residues. Trimming shortened V by 4 bases and J by 3 bases, and 15 bases separated the two germline ends. The germline CDR1 and CDR2 sequences are MNHEY and SVGAGI. CDR3 amino acids: CASSSRLDTYYGYTF. The CDR3 DNA sequence: TGTGCCAGCAGTTCCCGGCTTGACACGTACTATGGCTACACCTTC.

The gene calls are TRBV6-5 and TRBJ1-1, with D possibly being TRBD1 (5 bases). Trimming cost V 4 bases and J 8 bases, with 11 bases left between them. The CDR3 has 12 amino acids. Looked up from germline, CDR1 is MNHEY and CDR2 is SVGAGI. The CDR3 sequence is CASSSMWGEAFF. CDR3 nucleotides: TGTGCCAGCAGTTCTATGTGGGGGGAAGCTTTCTTT.

The gene calls are TRBV6-1 and TRBJ1-1; D is undetermined. Trimming left V 2 bases short and J 5 bases short, with 9 bases between. The CDR3 length is 13 residues. Germline values: CDR1 MNHNS, CDR2 SASEGT. In DNA, the CDR3 is TGTGCCAGCAGTGAACATCGGACGACTGAAGCTTTCTTT. This codes for CASSEHRTTEAFF.

The chain is built from TRBV30 and TRBJ1-2; tentatively, D is TRBD1 (6 bases). Germline V gene sequence: CDR1 GTSNPN, CDR2 SVGIG (reference sequence). The CDR3 has 14 residues. Trimming took off 3 bases at V and 4 bases at J, with 15 bases between the two ends. CDR3: CAWRLLRGGYGYTF. Here the CDR3 DNA reads TGTGCCTGGAGACTTCTCAGGGGAGGCTATGGCTACACCTTC.

This rearrangement joins TRBV30 to TRBJ2-5, with TRBD2 matching over 13 bases. The germline CDR1 and CDR2 sequences are GTSNPN and SVGIG (reference sequence). V gave up 2 bases and J gave up 9 bases; unmatched junction bases: 9. This CDR3 spans 15 amino acids. DNA for the CDR3: TGTGCCTGGAGTTCATCCGGACTAGCGGGGGTGGCCCAGTACTTC. Its translation: CAWSSSGLAGVAQYF.

The chain has TRBV6-6 and TRBJ1-1; 8 nucleotides agree with TRBD1. Germline V gene sequence: CDR1 MNHNY, CDR2 SVGAGI (reference sequence). J gave up 4 bases and V 6 bases, and 10 bases lay outside the gene matches. The length of the CDR3 is 15 residues. CDR3 bases: TGTGCCAGCAGCGGCGGGACAGGAAGGGTCACTGAAGCTTTCTTT. It specifies CASSGGTGRVTEAFF.

The chain is built from TRBV5-6 and TRBJ2-1; 9 bases are shared with TRBD2. The CDR3 extends over 15 amino acids. V shed 4 bases, J shed 4 bases, and the junction held 6 bases outside the gene matches. Germline CDR1 SGHDT, CDR2 YYEEEE. The CDR3 nucleotides read TGTGCCAGCAGCAGTCTAGCGGGAAGATACAATGAGCAGTTCTTC. As protein: CASSSLAGRYNEQFF.

The chain couples TRBV3-1 (or the pseudogene TRBV3-2) to TRBJ1-1; D is unresolved. The germline V gene has CDR1 LGHDT and CDR2 YNNKEL (reference sequence). The CDR3 spans 13 residues. V was cut by 0 bases and J by 9 bases, with 11 bases left in between. CDR3 nucleotide sequence: TGTGCCAGCAGCCAAGATATGGTACAGAAAGCTTTCTTT. As protein: CASSQDMVQKAFF.

The chain joins TRBV5-1 to TRBJ1-2; 10 bases align to TRBD1. Germline-derived CDR1 and CDR2 are SGHRS and YFSETQ. V was pared by 4 bases and J by 9 bases, with 12 bases of the junction left unmatched. The CDR3 loop spans 15 amino acids. This chain's CDR3 is CASSPTAGQGGSYTF. The CDR3 DNA sequence: TGCGCCAGCAGCCCCACCGCCGGACAGGGGGGTAGCTACACCTTC.

The rearrangement links TRBV7-9 to TRBJ2-1; 10 bases are a match to TRBD1. With 1 base clipped from V and 4 bases from J, the junction kept 7 bases outside the gene matches. The V gene's germline CDR1 is SEHNR and CDR2 FQNEAQ (reference sequence). The CDR3 runs to 17 residues. DNA for the CDR3: TGTGCCAGCAGCTTAGTGATCGGGACAGGGGAATACAATGAGCAGTTCTTC. This encodes CASSLVIGTGEYNEQFF.

This chain joins TRBV28 and TRBJ1-5; TRBD1 agrees at 9 bases. The CDR3 has 14 amino acids. Germline assignment: CDR1 MDHEN and CDR2 SYDVKM. Losses at the gene ends were 7 bases for V and 6 bases for J; bases not matched to a gene: 7. CDR3 sequence (DNA): TGTGCCAGCACCATAACAGGGGGCGGTCAGCCCCAGCATTTT. Translated, it gives CASTITGGGQPQHF.

The V gene is TRBV5-8, the J gene TRBJ1-4, with 7 bases fitting TRBD1. The germline V gene has CDR1 SGHTS and CDR2 YDEGEE. The CDR3 has 15 amino acids. V dropped 7 bases and J dropped 3; count of bases not matched to a gene: 9. The CDR3 region is CASVQQGTPNEKLFF. The CDR3 DNA is TGTGCCAGCGTACAACAGGGGACCCCTAATGAAAAACTGTTTTTT.

The gene calls are TRBV6-6 and TRBJ2-6, with D tentatively TRBD1 or TRBD2 (5 bases each). Germline V CDR1 and CDR2: MNHNY, SVGAGI (reference sequence). V was trimmed by 6 bases and J by 0 bases, leaving 12 bases between them. The CDR3 is 16 amino acids. The CDR3 region is CASSEGLNSGANVLTF. In DNA, the CDR3 is TGTGCCAGCAGCGAGGGGCTAAACTCTGGGGCCAACGTCCTGACTTTC.

The chain recombines TRBV7-9 with TRBJ1-1; unclear D gene. Trimming took off 5 bases at V and 10 bases at J, with 14 bases between the two ends. This CDR3 has 12 amino acids. The germline CDR1 and CDR2 sequences are SEHNR and FQNEAQ (reference sequence). The CDR3 sequence is CASSPPAVGAFF. The DNA of the CDR3 is TGTGCCAGCAGCCCGCCAGCAGTTGGAGCTTTCTTT.